Presented here are 22 T cell receptor beta chains from one specimen sequenced in a study of beta chain features in type 1 diabetes. Expressed TCRB transcripts were sequenced after all isolated RNA was converted to cDNA. TCRdb's table, derived via immunoSEQ multiplex PCR, lists solely in-frame clones and lacks some. In the table there are 200,000 to 300,000 clones, roughly 13% of which are singletons. The sample comprised naive CD4+ T cells from blood. The receptor set was obtained from a middle-aged woman in good health.

The chain has TRBV5-1 and TRBJ2-2; 10 nucleotides align to TRBD2. CDR1 is SGHRS, CDR2 YFSETQ, per germline. This CDR3 region has 18 residues. The J segment lost 0 bases and the V segment lost 3 bases, leaving 8 bases of the junction unmatched. The CDR3 here is CASSWTPSGGSNTGELFF. The CDR3 DNA reads as TGCGCCAGCAGCTGGACCCCTAGCGGGGGCTCGAACACCGGGGAGCTGTTTTTT.

This clone was observed a handful of times. The V and J genes are TRBV9 and TRBJ1-1, with D perhaps TRBD1 (6 bases). CDR1 and CDR2 from the germline V gene are SGDLS and YYNGEE. The CDR3 loop spans 15 amino acids. V dropped 2 bases and J dropped 1 base, with 12 bases sitting between them. In nucleotides, the CDR3 is TGTGCCAGCAGCGTGGGGAGGGGGGCGAACACTGAAGCTTTCTTT. Amino acids: CASSVGRGANTEAFF.

This clone was counted only a few times. The chain carries TRBV7-2 and TRBJ1-4; D unclear. This CDR3 region has 14 residues. CDR1 and CDR2 from the germline V gene are SGHTA and FQGNSA. V was shortened by 2 bases and J by 8 bases, with 12 bases between the two germline ends. DNA for the CDR3: TGTGCCAGCAGCTTAAATGGAGGAAACGAAAAACTGTTTTTT. Amino acid sequence: CASSLNGGNEKLFF.

This chain uses TRBV7-2 with TRBJ2-5; unclear D gene. Trimming left V 4 bases short and J 8 bases short, with 11 bases between. The CDR3 is 12 amino acids. Germline CDR1 and CDR2: SGHTA and FQGNSA. CDR3 sequence (DNA): TGTGCCAGCAGCTCCCCCCCAGGCACCCAGTACTTC. This sequence encodes CASSSPPGTQYF.

Remarks on this clone: The same CDR3 also results from other DNA sequences found in this sample. The V call is TRBV5-1, the J call TRBJ1-5; TRBD1 matches at 9 bases. CDR3 length: 14 amino acids. Germline lookup yields CDR1 SGHRS and CDR2 YFSETQ. The V gene end was trimmed by 4 bases and the J gene end by 4 bases; junction bases not matched to a gene: 3. CDR3 loop: CASSLGTGNQPQHF. CDR3 nucleotides: TGCGCCAGCAGCCTCGGGACAGGGAATCAGCCCCAGCATTTT.

The gene calls are TRBV7-9 and TRBJ1-2; 11 bases match TRBD1. The V and J ends lost 4 bases and 6 bases, in that order; junction bases with no gene match: 4. The CDR3 has 14 residues. From germline, CDR1 is SEHNR and CDR2 FQNEAQ (reference sequence). CDR3: CASSSGQGEHGYTF. CDR3 bases: TGTGCCAGCAGCTCGGGACAGGGGGAGCATGGCTACACCTTC.

The chain employs TRBV5-6 and TRBJ2-5; maybe TRBD1 (6 bases). Trimming stripped 0 bases from V and 5 bases from J, with 8 bases between. Germline V gene lookup returns CDR1 SGHDT and CDR2 YYEEEE. The CDR3 is 13 residues long. CDR3: CASSLEGVETQYF. CDR3 nucleotides: TGTGCCAGCAGCTTGGAGGGGGTGGAGACCCAGTACTTC.

The chain carries TRBV7-2 and TRBJ2-3; 8 bases line up with TRBD1. V lost 5 bases and J lost 4; bases outside the gene matches: 5. The CDR3 loop spans 14 amino acids. Germline V lookup: CDR1 SGHTA, CDR2 FQGNSA. The CDR3 protein is CASSLDRGSDTQYF. The CDR3 nucleotides are TGTGCCAGCAGCCTCGACAGGGGATCAGATACGCAGTATTTT.

This clone has just a few counts. Other DNA sequences within the sample encode an identical CDR3. The V gene is TRBV5-1, the J gene TRBJ2-3, with a weak D call TRBD2 (6 bases). The germline V and J ends were trimmed by 2 bases and 3 bases, with 10 bases remaining between them. Germline CDR1 and CDR2: SGHRS and YFSETQ. The CDR3 is made up of 14 amino acids. Here the CDR3 DNA reads TGCGCCAGCAGCTTACTGCGGGGTACAGATACGCAGTATTTT. Translation: CASSLLRGTDTQYF. Drawing the rest from reference TRBV5-1 and TRBJ2-3, the complete variable domain is KAGVTQTPRYLIKTRGQQVTLSCSPISGHRSVSWYQQTPGQGLQFLFEYFSETQRNKGNFPGRFSGRQFSNSRSEMNVSTLELGDSALYLCASSLLRGTDTQYFGPGTRLTVL.

V usage is TRBV7-9 and J usage is TRBJ2-3, with 7 bases fitting TRBD2. This CDR3 region has 14 residues. J lost 6 bases, V lost 1 base, and 4 bases had no gene match. Germline CDR1 reads SEHNR; CDR2 reads FQNEAQ (reference sequence). The CDR3 DNA is TGTGCCAGCAGCTTAGTGGGTAGCGGGGATACGCAGTATTTT. This codes for CASSLVGSGDTQYF.

This chain uses TRBV9 with TRBJ2-5; 11 nucleotides align to TRBD1. The CDR3 extends over 15 amino acids. V lost 0 bases and J lost 4; bases outside the gene matches: 2. Germline V gene data show CDR1 as SGDLS and CDR2 as YYNGEE. The CDR3 nucleotides are TGTGCCAGCAGCGTAGCCGGGACAGGGGGAGAGACCCAGTACTTC. This gives the protein CASSVAGTGGETQYF. Filled out from reference TRBV9 and TRBJ2-5, the complete variable domain reads DSGVTQTPKHLITATGQRVTLRCSPRSGDLSVYWYQQSLDQGLQFLIQYYNGEERAKGNILERFSAQQFPDLHSELNLSSLELGDSALYFCASSVAGTGGETQYFGPGTRLLVL.

The chain carries TRBV6-5 and TRBJ1-2; D is undetermined. The V gene lost 5 bases and the J gene lost 2 bases, with 12 bases spanning the gap. The germline V gene has CDR1 MNHEY and CDR2 SVGAGI. The length of the CDR3 is 14 residues. The CDR3 DNA sequence: TGTGCCAGCAGTAGAACTGCAATCAACTATGGCTACACCTTC. This sequence encodes CASSRTAINYGYTF.

This clone was detected a few times. CDR3 residues: CASSAQGARETQYF. The DNA for the CDR3 is TGCGCCAGCAGCGCACAGGGGGCGAGAGAGACCCAGTACTTC. V and J are TRBV4-1 and TRBJ2-5; 9 nucleotides agree with TRBD1. V was clipped by 5 bases and J by 4 bases; unmatched bases: 5. The CDR3 is 14 amino acids. Germline V gene data show CDR1 as MGHRA and CDR2 as YSYEKL.

This clone was seen a few times. V gene TRBV5-1 combines with J gene TRBJ1-5; 10 bases line up with TRBD1. Germline CDR1 and CDR2: SGHRS and YFSETQ. The trim removed 4 bases at V and 7 bases at J, leaving 11 bases unmatched. This CDR3 comprises 16 residues. CDR3 in amino acids: CASSPGQGGVGQPQHF. Here the CDR3 DNA reads TGCGCCAGCAGCCCCGGACAGGGGGGTGTCGGACAGCCCCAGCATTTT.

A few counts support this clone. The rearrangement joins TRBV13 to TRBJ2-3; TRBD2 agrees at 8 bases. The length of the CDR3 is 17 residues. The germline gives CDR1 PRHDT, CDR2 FYEKMQ (reference sequence). Trimming cost V 3 bases and J 4 bases; bases outside gene matches: 12. CDR3 amino acids: CASSFVLAGQSADTQYF. CDR3 DNA sequence: TGTGCCAGCAGCTTCGTCCTAGCGGGTCAAAGTGCAGATACGCAGTATTTT.

The rearrangement joins TRBV15 to TRBJ1-2; D is ambiguous. V was trimmed by 0 bases and J by 6 bases, leaving 14 bases between them. Germline-derived CDR1 and CDR2 are LNHNV and YYDKDF (reference sequence). There are 15 residues in the CDR3. The CDR3 coding sequence is TGTGCCACCAGCAGAGATCGGATCCCGGGGAATGGCTACACCTTC. Encoded protein: CATSRDRIPGNGYTF.

CDR3 coding DNA: TGTGCCAGCAGCCAAAGAACTAGCGGGGGGGTGGACCCAGATACGCAGTATTTT. This gives the protein CASSQRTSGGVDPDTQYF. The chain carries TRBV11-2 and TRBJ2-3, with 13 bases matching TRBD2. The trim removed 5 bases at V and 4 bases at J, leaving 12 bases unmatched. This CDR3 is 18 amino acids long. Germline CDR1 and CDR2: SGHAT and FQNNGV. The variable domain in full, completed from reference TRBV11-2 and TRBJ2-3, reads EAGVAQSPRYKIIEKRQSVAFWCNPISGHATLYWYQQILGQGPKLLIQFQNNGVVDDSQLPKDRFSAERLKGVDSTLKIQPAKLEDSAVYLCASSQRTSGGVDPDTQYFGPGTRLTVL.

In this sample, this clone turned up a few times. The J gene is TRBJ1-5, the V gene TRBV2, with D maybe TRBD1 (6 bases). In germline, CDR1 is SNHLY, CDR2 FYNNEI. Trimming took off 7 bases at V and 2 bases at J, with 12 bases between the two ends. This CDR3 comprises 14 residues. In DNA, the CDR3 is TGTGCCAGCAACCCGGGACAACGCAATCAGCCCCAGCATTTT. It specifies CASNPGQRNQPQHF.

The gene calls are TRBV5-1 and TRBJ2-1; maybe TRBD1 (5 bases). The CDR3 covers 15 residues. The V end was cut by 0 bases, the J end by 6 bases, with 13 bases between. CDR1 and CDR2 from the germline V gene are SGHRS and YFSETQ. CDR3: CASSLASATANEQFF. Here the CDR3 DNA reads TGCGCCAGCAGCTTGGCCTCTGCGACAGCCAATGAGCAGTTCTTC.

J is TRBJ1-2 and V is TRBV6-6, with a weak D call TRBD1 (5 bases). Germline V lookup: CDR1 MNHNY, CDR2 SVGAGI (reference sequence). V lost 4 bases and J lost 13, with 19 bases in between. This CDR3 comprises 13 residues. CDR3 bases: TGTGCCAGCAGTTCACAGGTCCCGGCTTGGGGCACCTTC. Its protein product is CASSSQVPAWGTF.

This chain links TRBV10-3 with TRBJ1-2; D might be TRBD1 (6 bases). V was trimmed by 6 bases and J by 8 bases, leaving 16 bases between them. This CDR3 comprises 13 residues. Germline assignment: CDR1 ENHRY and CDR2 SYGVKD. In nucleotides, the CDR3 is TGTGCCATCAGCGCGGACAGCCTAGGGGGCTACACCTTC. It translates to CAISADSLGGYTF.

The chain combines TRBV9 with TRBJ2-1; 11 positions match TRBD2. This CDR3 comprises 17 residues. V shed 0 bases, J shed 6 bases, and the junction held 8 bases outside the gene matches. Germline V gene data show CDR1 as SGDLS and CDR2 as YYNGEE. The CDR3, as DNA: TGTGCCAGCAGCGTAGTCGGTAGCGGGGGGGCAGGCAATGAGCAGTTCTTC. It translates to CASSVVGSGGAGNEQFF. Looking up the rest from reference TRBV9 and TRBJ2-1 gives the full variable domain: DSGVTQTPKHLITATGQRVTLRCSPRSGDLSVYWYQQSLDQGLQFLIQYYNGEERAKGNILERFSAQQFPDLHSELNLSSLELGDSALYFCASSVVGSGGAGNEQFFGPGTRLTVL.